This T cell receptor beta chain was recorded in a study of control samples from healthy donors and cancer patients. Generated by immunoSEQ multiplex PCR, the TCRdb table keeps only in-frame clones and is missing some. The sample consists of tens of thousands of clones, about 87% of them appearing once. The CDR3 length is 15 residues. CDR1 is SNHLY, CDR2 FYNNEI, per germline. Trimming took 3 bases from V and 0 from J, leaving 11 bases between them. The TCR comes from a woman in her 70s in good health. The chain links TRBV2 to TRBJ1-1; a possible D gene is TRBD1 (6 bases). Sequencing was carried out using blood. CDR3 region: CASSEDRSLNTEAFF. Here the CDR3 DNA reads TGTGCCAGCAGTGAGGACAGAAGTTTGAACACTGAAGCTTTCTTT.